This T cell receptor beta chain was sequenced for a study of glioma-infiltrating T cells. Study context: Target coverage was about 4- to 11-fold for roughly one million blood T cells. Study outcomes and limitations: Very few CDR3 sequences were shared between tissue and blood. Patients with low tissue-blood divergence carried a signature set of shared blood CDR3 motifs.

Comments on this clonotype: Its antigen is not identified.

Amplification of TCR alpha and beta CDR3 regions from RNA used iRepertoire nested multiplex PCR. For one-step reverse transcription and amplification, 100-400 ng of tissue mRNA or PBMC total RNA was used. A single record per CDR3 protein comes from TCRdb applying MiXCR to the multiplex PCR reads. This repertoire shows a few hundred thousand distinct CDR3 sequences, approximately 42% found once; its top ten account for around 12%. The CDR3 consists of 14 residues. The junction had 16 bases not matched to a gene; V was cut back by 8 bases and J by 6 bases. The germline gives CDR1 DFQATT, CDR2 SNEGSKA (reference sequence).

The receptor comes from a human donor with low-grade glioma or glioblastoma, undergoing nonglioma brain surgery, or in good health (not recorded which). The chain employs TRBV20-1 and TRBJ2-7; 7 nucleotides line up with TRBD2. The material sequenced was glioma tissue, nonneoplastic brain tissue, or PBMCs (not recorded which). The CDR3 is CSSPLRRERGEQYF. CDR3 bases: TGCAGTTCCCCCCTTCGGCGGGAGAGGGGCGAGCAGTACTTC.